A selection of T cell receptor beta chains follows, all from one sample in a study of blood T cell repertoires in COVID-19. Measured with immunoSEQ multiplex PCR; TCRdb has only the in-frame clones, and not every one. The sample consists of some 330,000 clones, 75% to 90% of them appearing once. The sample taken for sequencing was PBMCs or T cells enriched from blood (not recorded which). These TCRs come from a young man who had recovered from COVID-19. CDR3s include the opening cysteine and the closing phenylalanine or tryptophan. Fields, in order: V gene, D gene, CDR3 length, clone size, J gene, CDR3 DNA, CDR3 protein. The D gene is left open where the match is weak. Clone size appears in some rows only: once, few, many, or a class for an expanded clone.

>TRBV18|TRBD1|14|few|TRBJ1-1
TGTGCCAGCTCGCCCGGGACAGGGCCAACTGAAGCTTTCTTT
CASSPGTGPTEAFF
>TRBV11-3|TRBD1|14|once|TRBJ2-7
TGTGCCAGCAGCGGCCGGGACAGCCCCTACGAGCAGTACTTC
CASSGRDSPYEQYF
>TRBV6-5|TRBD1|13|few|TRBJ2-7
TGTGCCAGCACCAGGGACAGTACCTACGAGCAGTACTTC
CASTRDSTYEQYF
>TRBV5-1|-|13|-|TRBJ2-7
TGCGCCAGCAGCAGCGACCCGACCTACGAGCAGTACTTC
CASSSDPTYEQYF
>TRBV19|-|16|-|TRBJ2-5
TGTGCCAGTAGTTCACTTAGCTGGACAGAACAAGAGACCCAGTACTTC
CASSSLSWTEQETQYF
>TRBV27|TRBD1|15|-|TRBJ2-1
TGTGCCAGCAGGGTGGGACAGGGCTTGGGAAATGAGCAGTTCTTC
CASRVGQGLGNEQFF
>TRBV2|TRBD2|17|few|TRBJ2-7
TGTGCCAGCAGTGACTCGGCGATAGGACTAGCGTTCTACGAGCAGTACTTC
CASSDSAIGLAFYEQYF
>TRBV11-1|-|15|-|TRBJ1-4
TGTGCCAGCAGCTTAGCACTCGGGACTAATGAAAAACTGTTTTTT
CASSLALGTNEKLFF
>TRBV9|-|14|once|TRBJ2-1
TGTGCCAGCAGCGCCCGGAGGGTATACAATGAGCAGTTCTTC
CASSARRVYNEQFF
>TRBV24-1|-|12|few|TRBJ1-2
TGTGCCACCAGTGATACAAACTATGGCTACACCTTC
CATSDTNYGYTF
>TRBV13|-|16|-|TRBJ1-5
TGTGCCAGCAGCTTAGGGCGGCGGGGGCCTGGTCAGCCCCAGCATTTT
CASSLGRRGPGQPQHF
>TRBV28|TRBD1|14|-|TRBJ1-3
TGTGCCACAATTCCAGGGGGGCTTGGAAACACCATATATTTT
CATIPGGLGNTIYF
>TRBV5-1|-|15|-|TRBJ2-7
TGCGCCAGTTCATTCGGGACAACCAGCTCCTACGAGCAGTACTTC
CASSFGTTSSYEQYF
>TRBV2|-|13|-|TRBJ1-4
TGTGCCAGCAGCCCCTATAGGGGTGAAAAACTGTTTTTT
CASSPYRGEKLFF
>TRBV18|-|12|-|TRBJ2-7
TGTGCCAGCTCACCGACAGCTTACGAGCAGTACTTC
CASSPTAYEQYF
>TRBV10-2|TRBD1|15|-|TRBJ2-7
TGCGCCAGCAGTCCGACCGGGACAGGGCGCAACGAGCAGTACTTC
CASSPTGTGRNEQYF
>TRBV7-5|-|17|-|TRBJ2-2
TGTGTCAGAAGCTTAGCGCAACAGGGGATGAACACCGGGGAGCTGTTTTTT
CVRSLAQQGMNTGELFF
>TRBV5-4|TRBD1|14|-|TRBJ1-2
TGTGCCAGCAGCTATAACAGGGGGCAGGGTGGCTACACCTTC
CASSYNRGQGGYTF
>TRBV7-3|-|15|-|TRBJ1-1
TGTGCCAGCAGCTTAGGATTAGGGGAGAACACTGAAGCTTTCTTT
CASSLGLGENTEAFF
>TRBV19|TRBD1|14|-|TRBJ1-1
TGTGCCAGTCGGACAGGCGGGTTCTTCAGTGAAGCTTTCTTT
CASRTGGFFSEAFF
>TRBV27|-|14|-|TRBJ2-2
TGTGCCAGCAGGCGGACAGTAAACACCGGGGAGCTGTTTTTT
CASRRTVNTGELFF
>TRBV6-5|TRBD1|14|-|TRBJ2-7
TGTGCCAGCAGTAAGACAGGGGTATTATACGAGCAGTACTTC
CASSKTGVLYEQYF
>TRBV7-3|TRBD2|15|-|TRBJ2-2
TGTGCCAGCAGCTCGGGGGGGCCGAATCCCGGGGAGCTGTTTTTT
CASSSGGPNPGELFF
>TRBV6-5|-|13|-|TRBJ1-2
TGTGCCAGCATCCTAACGTTCAACTATGGCTACACCTTC
CASILTFNYGYTF
>TRBV5-4|-|14|-|TRBJ1-2
TGTGCCAGCAGCTCCGGGAGGGCGGACTATGGCTACACCTTC
CASSSGRADYGYTF
>TRBV2|-|17|-|TRBJ2-4
TGTGCCAGCATCCGACGGGGGTCAGAGGTGGGCAAAAACATTCAGTACTTC
CASIRRGSEVGKNIQYF
>TRBV19|-|18|-|TRBJ1-5
TGTGCCAGTAGTATATGGGCGGAGGGTACTCCTAGCAATCAGCCCCAGCATTTT
CASSIWAEGTPSNQPQHF
>TRBV19|TRBD1|14|-|TRBJ2-7
TGTGCCAGTAGTATAAGGACAGGGATAAACGAGCAGTACTTC
CASSIRTGINEQYF
>TRBV7-2|TRBD1|15|-|TRBJ1-4
TGTGCCAGCAGCCCCCGGACAGGGGAGGATGAAAAACTGTTTTTT
CASSPRTGEDEKLFF
>TRBV3-1/TRBV3-2|-|17|few|TRBJ2-2
TGTGCCAGCAGCCAAGATCCGCAGGGGTTTGACACCGGGGAGCTGTTTTTT
CASSQDPQGFDTGELFF
>TRBV7-2|TRBD2|14|-|TRBJ2-7
TGTGCCAGCAGATCGGGACTAGCGAGTGACGAGCAGTACTTC
CASRSGLASDEQYF
>TRBV6-4|TRBD2|16|-|TRBJ2-3
TGTGCCAGCAGTGACTCTAGCGGGGGGGCAATAGATACGCAGTATTTT
CASSDSSGGAIDTQYF
>TRBV5-4|-|15|-|TRBJ2-3
TGTGCCAGCAGCCGGGGGGGGACAGGGACTGATACGCAGTATTTT
CASSRGGTGTDTQYF
>TRBV25-1|TRBD1|15|-|TRBJ1-4
TGTGCCAGCAGTGAATCAAAGACAGGGGCGGAAAAACTGTTTTTT
CASSESKTGAEKLFF
>TRBV4-1|TRBD2|16|once|TRBJ2-1
TGCGCCAGCAGCCAATTAGCGGGGGGCACTAGGGGGTGGCAGTTCTTC
CASSQLAGGTRGWQFF
>TRBV2|TRBD1|13|-|TRBJ1-1
TGTGCCAGCCTAGACAGGGCAAGCACTGAAGCTTTCTTT
CASLDRASTEAFF
>TRBV2|-|16|-|TRBJ1-3
TGTGCCAGCACCCCGGCTGCGGGTTACACTGGAAACACCATATATTTT
CASTPAAGYTGNTIYF
>TRBV18|TRBD1|14|-|TRBJ2-5
TGTGCCAGCTCACCCAACAGGGGCGAGGAGACCCAGTACTTC
CASSPNRGEETQYF
>TRBV18|-|16|-|TRBJ2-3
TGTGCCAGCTCACCACCCGCGCGGGGAAGCACAGATACGCAGTATTTT
CASSPPARGSTDTQYF